The sequence of this T cell receptor (beta chain) was determined in a study of blood T cell repertoires in COVID-19. Per germline, CDR1 MNHEY and CDR2 SVGAGI. The CDR3 has 13 amino acids. The junction had 10 bases not matched to a gene; V was cut back by 10 bases and J by 5 bases. Produced via immunoSEQ multiplex PCR; TCRdb's table is partial and in-frame only. Of some 170,000 clones listed, about 90% are singletons. This TCR was sampled from a human donor with acute COVID-19. The donor label of this sample is uncertain. This chain connects TRBV6-5 to TRBJ1-2; 7 nucleotides line up with TRBD1. The sequenced material came from PBMCs or T cells enriched from blood (not recorded which). DNA of the CDR3: TGTGCCACCCCGACAGGGATGGATTATGGCTACACCTTC. This encodes CATPTGMDYGYTF.